The 21 T cell receptor beta chains listed next were all sequenced from one sample in a study of CD8 T cells in Susac syndrome. Random hexamers primed reverse transcription of 0.5 to 1 ug RNA. TCRdb used MiXCR to reprocess the immunoSEQ multiplex PCR reads, holding one entry per CDR3 protein. The sample includes about 140,000 distinct CDR3 sequences, approximately 95% of them seen just once. The sample consisted of CD4+ T cells from PBMCs. Every receptor here comes from a human donor with Susac syndrome.

The chain uses TRBV3-1 and TRBJ1-2; D is ambiguous. V was clipped by 8 bases and J by 4 bases, with 8 bases between them. The CDR3 has 11 amino acids. Germline V CDR1 and CDR2: LGHDT, YNNKEL (reference sequence). CDR3 amino acids: CASGRAYGYTF. The CDR3 coding sequence is TGTGCCAGCGGGAGGGCCTATGGCTACACCTTC.

This rearrangement joins TRBV6-5 to TRBJ2-4, with a tentative D call TRBD2 (6 bases). The CDR3 has 13 amino acids. Germline V gene data show CDR1 as MNHEY and CDR2 as SVGAGI. V was trimmed by 9 bases and J by 1 base, leaving 10 bases between them. CDR3 nucleotides: TGTGCCAGTCAAAGCGGGGCCAAAAACATTCAGTACTTC. The encoded protein is CASQSGAKNIQYF.

This sequence joins TRBV30 and TRBJ2-3; D might be TRBD2 (6 bases). This CDR3 contains 15 residues. The germline V and J ends were trimmed by 2 bases and 2 bases, with 14 bases remaining between them. Germline lookup yields CDR1 GTSNPN and CDR2 SVGIG (reference sequence). CDR3 residues: CAWSKLAIPTDTQYF. Here the CDR3 DNA reads TGTGCCTGGAGTAAGCTAGCGATACCCACAGATACGCAGTATTTT.

V is TRBV2 and J is TRBJ1-5; D gene uncertain. Trimming cost V 6 bases and J 4 bases, with 13 bases left between them. The length of the CDR3 is 14 residues. Germline CDR1 and CDR2: SNHLY and FYNNEI. The chain's CDR3 is CASSGEKGNQPQHF. The CDR3 DNA reads as TGTGCCAGCAGCGGGGAGAAGGGTAATCAGCCCCAGCATTTT. The full variable domain, in which reference TRBV2 and TRBJ1-5 provide the parts outside the CDR3, is EPEVTQTPSHQVTQMGQEVILRCVPISNHLYFYWYRQILGQKVEFLVSFYNNEISEKSEIFDDQFSVERPDGSNFTLKIRSTKLEDSAMYFCASSGEKGNQPQHFGDGTRLSIL.

The gene calls are TRBV7-6 and TRBJ1-2, with 10 bases matching TRBD1. From germline, CDR1 is SGHVS and CDR2 FNYEAQ. The CDR3 runs 15 residues. Trimming removed 2 bases from V and 8 bases from J; junction bases left unmatched: 8. The CDR3 DNA reads TGTGCCAGCAGCTTATACGCGACAGGGGGCGACGGCTACACCTTC. This gives the protein CASSLYATGGDGYTF. The full variable domain, its missing parts supplied by reference TRBV7-6 and TRBJ1-2, is GAGVSQSPRYKVTKRGQDVALRCDPISGHVSLYWYRQALGQGPEFLTYFNYEAQQDKSGLPNDRFSAERPEGSISTLTIQRTEQRDSAMYRCASSLYATGGDGYTFGSGTRLTVV.

The CDR3 here is CASSQDSQETQYF. As DNA, the CDR3 is TGTGCCAGCAGCCAGGACAGCCAAGAGACCCAGTACTTC. V usage is TRBV28 and J usage is TRBJ2-5, with D tentatively TRBD1 (6 bases). The CDR3 has 13 amino acids. The germline gives CDR1 MDHEN, CDR2 SYDVKM. V lost 6 bases, J lost 1 base, and 9 bases lay in between.

V is TRBV20-1 and J is TRBJ2-4; perhaps TRBD1 as D (5 bases). The CDR3 has 17 residues. Germline V gene lookup returns CDR1 DFQATT and CDR2 SNEGSKA (reference sequence). V was pared by 3 bases and J by 0 bases, with 18 bases between. Here the CDR3 reads CSASSDTVSLAKNIQYF. CDR3 bases: TGCAGTGCTAGCTCGGACACGGTTTCTCTAGCCAAAAACATTCAGTACTTC.

J is TRBJ1-2 and V is TRBV29-1; D remains unclear. Germline V gene lookup returns CDR1 SQVTM and CDR2 ANQGSEA. Trimming pared 3 bases from V and 4 bases from J, leaving 3 bases between. The CDR3 loop spans 10 amino acids. CDR3 nucleotide sequence: TGCAGCGTTGACAGCTATGGCTACACCTTC. Protein sequence: CSVDSYGYTF.

This clonotype has only a few counts. The V call is TRBV19, the J call TRBJ1-5; no reliable D call. CDR1 and CDR2 (germline): LNHDA, SQIVND (reference sequence). The CDR3 has 12 amino acids. Trimming removed 6 bases at V and 0 bases at J, with 3 bases between. Here the CDR3 reads CASRDSNQPQHF. CDR3 nucleotides: TGTGCCAGTAGGGATAGCAATCAGCCCCAGCATTTT.

This clonotype was counted once. The chain joins TRBV5-4 to TRBJ2-5; the D gene could be TRBD1 or TRBD2 (5 bases each). Germline loops: CDR1 SGHNT, CDR2 YYREEE (reference sequence). This CDR3 is built from 14 residues. V shed 2 bases and J shed 1 base, with 9 bases lying between them. CDR3 amino acids: CASSFGTIQETQYF. CDR3 DNA sequence: TGTGCCAGCAGCTTCGGGACCATCCAAGAGACCCAGTACTTC. The whole variable domain, filled in from reference TRBV5-4 and TRBJ2-5, reads ETGVTQSPTHLIKTRGQQVTLRCSSQSGHNTVSWYQQALGQGPQFIFQYYREEENGRGNFPPRFSGLQFPNYSSELNVNALELDDSALYLCASSFGTIQETQYFGPGTRLLVL.

The chain combines TRBV11-2 with TRBJ2-1; 12 bases are a match to TRBD2. V shed 1 base and J 9 bases; nucleotides not matched to a gene: 10. Germline-derived CDR1 and CDR2 are SGHAT and FQNNGV. This CDR3 is built from 17 residues. CDR3 protein: CASSLAGLAGGQVEQFF. CDR3 DNA sequence: TGTGCCAGCAGCTTAGCAGGTCTAGCGGGGGGGCAGGTTGAGCAGTTCTTC.

This clonotype showed up just a few times. The chain couples TRBV12-3 or TRBV12-4 to TRBJ1-2; D uncertain. CDR3 size: 12 residues. Trimming cost V 5 bases and J 4 bases, with 8 bases left between them. CDR3 bases: TGTGCCAGCAGTCTACGTCCCTATGGCTACACCTTC. Translation gives CASSLRPYGYTF.

This sequence joins TRBV5-1 and TRBJ2-7, with TRBD2 matching over 11 bases. Germline lookup yields CDR1 SGHRS and CDR2 YFSETQ. The CDR3 has 15 residues. Trimming at V came to 2 bases and at J to 5 bases, leaving 6 bases not matched to a gene. The CDR3 DNA follows: TGCGCCAGCAGCTTCGACGTAGCGGGAGGGAACGAGCAGTACTTC. Protein product: CASSFDVAGGNEQYF.

The J gene is TRBJ2-4, the V gene TRBV4-1; D gene uncertain. CDR3 length: 11 residues. V was shortened by 1 base and J by 6 bases, with 1 base between the two germline ends. The germline CDR1 and CDR2 sequences are MGHRA and YSYEKL. The CDR3 spells CASSQGNIQYF. CDR3 sequence (DNA): TGCGCCAGCAGCCAAGGAAACATTCAGTACTTC.

This chain connects TRBV7-9 to TRBJ2-1; D unresolved. The CDR3 has 15 residues. Trimming removed 5 bases at V and 3 bases at J, with 14 bases between. Germline assignment: CDR1 SEHNR and CDR2 FQNEAQ (reference sequence). DNA for the CDR3: TGTGCCAGCAGCCTACCCGGTCTGAACTACAATGAGCAGTTCTTC. It codes for CASSLPGLNYNEQFF. The whole variable domain, remainder taken from reference TRBV7-9 and TRBJ2-1, is DTGVSQNPRHKITKRGQNVTFRCDPISEHNRLYWYRQTLGQGPEFLTYFQNEAQLEKSRLLSDRFSAERPKGSFSTLEIQRTEQGDSAMYLCASSLPGLNYNEQFFGPGTRLTVL.

V gene TRBV10-3 combines with J gene TRBJ2-5, with D maybe TRBD1 (5 bases). This CDR3 contains 13 residues. Trimming took 6 bases from V and 5 from J, leaving 13 bases between them. Germline V gives CDR1 ENHRY, CDR2 SYGVKD. Here the CDR3 reads CAIRGPLGETQYF. CDR3 sequence (DNA): TGTGCCATCAGGGGGCCGTTAGGGGAGACCCAGTACTTC.

The chain uses TRBV3-1 and TRBJ1-1, with D possibly TRBD1 on 6 matching bases. The length of the CDR3 is 12 residues. Germline-derived CDR1 and CDR2 are LGHDT and YNNKEL (reference sequence). V was trimmed by 1 base and J by 9 bases, leaving 9 bases between them. DNA for the CDR3: TGTGCCAGCAGCCAAGGAGGGGGTCAAGCTTTCTTT. Its protein product is CASSQGGGQAFF.

This sequence joins TRBV5-1 and TRBJ2-5; possible D gene TRBD2, 6 bases. Germline values: CDR1 SGHRS, CDR2 YFSETQ. Between the trimmed V and J ends, which lost 2 bases and 10 bases, there was a span of 12 bases. The CDR3 sequence is 12 residues long. This chain's CDR3 is CASSFDGEVQYF. The CDR3 DNA is TGCGCCAGCAGCTTTGACGGGGAGGTCCAGTACTTC.

This clonotype occurred once. V is TRBV30 and J is TRBJ2-7, with D hard to call. Trimming cost V 4 bases and J 3 bases, with 7 bases left between them. Germline V gene data show CDR1 as GTSNPN and CDR2 as SVGIG (reference sequence). CDR3 size: 11 residues. The DNA of the CDR3 is TGTGCCTGGAAAGGGAACTACGAGCAGTACTTC. This gives the protein CAWKGNYEQYF.

The J gene is TRBJ2-5, the V gene TRBV20-1; 13 nucleotides agree with TRBD2. The germline V gene has CDR1 DFQATT and CDR2 SNEGSKA (reference sequence). This CDR3 has 15 amino acids. The ends lost 6 bases at V and 3 bases at J; junction bases unmatched: 7. Written as DNA, the CDR3 is TGCAGTGCGGGTCGGACTAGCGGGAGTAAAGAGACCCAGTACTTC. Translated: CSAGRTSGSKETQYF.

The rearrangement links TRBV15 to TRBJ2-1; D remains ambiguous. Trimming took off 3 bases at V and 4 bases at J, with 7 bases between the two ends. CDR3 length equals 13 residues. CDR1 is LNHNV, CDR2 YYDKDF, per germline (reference sequence). The CDR3 spells CATSRAWYNEQFF. Here the CDR3 DNA reads TGTGCCACCAGCAGGGCCTGGTACAATGAGCAGTTCTTC.